The T cell receptor beta chain under discussion was sequenced for a study of Graves' ophthalmopathy and Graves' hyperthyroidism. The study enrolled ophthalmopathy donors with moderate-to-severe activity, CAS ≥3, NOSPECS ≥4 and duration under 3 months. Germline V gene sequence: CDR1 MGHDK, CDR2 SYGVNS. This CDR3 has 13 residues. The V end was cut by 1 base, the J end by 5 bases, with 7 bases between. Findings of the study overall: With roughly 69% sensitivity and 72% to 85% specificity, the model predicted ophthalmopathy progression.

Researchers took RNA transcripts and amplified TCR beta CDR3 regions from them. Second-round multiplex PCR came after a first-round RT-PCR that employed HTBI primers. TCRdb re-analysed the multiplex PCR reads in MiXCR, keeping a single row per CDR3 protein. The sample consists of 200,000 to 300,000 distinct CDR3 sequences, around 50% of them appearing once. Concerning this clonotype: The target antigen is unknown.

The rearrangement joins TRBV25-1 to TRBJ2-3; D gene unclear. This sequence was found in an adult man with Graves' ophthalmopathy. Sequencing was carried out using peripheral blood. CDR3 residues: CASSEFVRDTQYF. CDR3 coding DNA: TGTGCCAGCAGTGAATTTGTTAGAGATACGCAGTATTTT. The whole variable domain, filled in from reference TRBV25-1 and TRBJ2-3, reads EADIYQTPRYLVIGTGKKITLECSQTMGHDKMYWYQQDPGMELHLIHYSYGVNSTEKGDLSSESTVSRIRTEHFPLTLESARPSHTSQYLCASSEFVRDTQYFGPGTRLTVL.